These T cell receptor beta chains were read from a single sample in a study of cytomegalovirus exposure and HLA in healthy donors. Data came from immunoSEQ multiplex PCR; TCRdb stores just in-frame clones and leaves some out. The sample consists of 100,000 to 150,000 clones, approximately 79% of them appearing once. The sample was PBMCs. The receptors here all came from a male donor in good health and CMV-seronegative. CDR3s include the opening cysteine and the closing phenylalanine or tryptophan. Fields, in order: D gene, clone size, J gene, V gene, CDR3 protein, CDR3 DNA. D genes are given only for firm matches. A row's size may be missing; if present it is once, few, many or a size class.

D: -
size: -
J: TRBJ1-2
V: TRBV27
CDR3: CASSLSGGHYGYTF
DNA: TGTGCCAGCAGTTTATCGGGGGGACACTATGGCTACACCTTC

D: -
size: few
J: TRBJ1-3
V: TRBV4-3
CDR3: CASSHTPTASGNTIYF
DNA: TGCGCCAGCAGCCACACACCGACAGCATCTGGAAACACCATATATTTT

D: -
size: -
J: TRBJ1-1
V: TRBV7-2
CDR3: CASSPRGTEAFF
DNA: TGTGCCAGCAGCCCTCGGGGCACTGAAGCTTTCTTT

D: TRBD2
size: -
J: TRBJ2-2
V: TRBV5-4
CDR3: CASGGGVVTGELFF
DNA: TGTGCCAGCGGCGGGGGAGTGGTCACCGGGGAGCTGTTTTTT

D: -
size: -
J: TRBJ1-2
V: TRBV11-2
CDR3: CASSLEAGNYGYTF
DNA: TGTGCCAGCAGCCTAGAAGCGGGAAACTATGGCTACACCTTC

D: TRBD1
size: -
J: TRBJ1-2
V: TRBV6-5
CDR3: CASSQTGIYGYTF
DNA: TGTGCCAGCAGTCAGACAGGGATCTATGGCTACACCTTC

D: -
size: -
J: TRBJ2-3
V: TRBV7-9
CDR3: CASSFIPPGSDTQYF
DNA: TGTGCCAGCAGCTTCATTCCCCCGGGTTCGGATACGCAGTATTTT

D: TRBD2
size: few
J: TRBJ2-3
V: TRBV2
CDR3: CASISGSADTQYF
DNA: TGTGCCAGTATAAGCGGGAGCGCAGATACGCAGTATTTT

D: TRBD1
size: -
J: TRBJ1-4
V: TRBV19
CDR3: CASHRDRESTNEKLFF
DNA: TGTGCCAGCCACCGGGACAGGGAGTCCACTAATGAAAAACTGTTTTTT

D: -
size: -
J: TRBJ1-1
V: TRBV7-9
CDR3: CASSRATGRGNTEAFF
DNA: TGTGCCAGCAGCCGCGCAACGGGCAGGGGGAACACTGAAGCTTTCTTT

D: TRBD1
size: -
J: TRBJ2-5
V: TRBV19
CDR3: CARRPGTEKETQYF
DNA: TGTGCCAGACGACCTGGGACAGAGAAAGAGACCCAGTACTTC

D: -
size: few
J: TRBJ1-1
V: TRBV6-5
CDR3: CASSPSQVNTEAFF
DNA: TGTGCCAGCAGTCCTAGCCAGGTGAACACTGAAGCTTTCTTT

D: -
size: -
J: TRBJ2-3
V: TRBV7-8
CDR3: CASSLSSTDTQYF
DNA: TGTGCCAGCAGCCTATCCAGCACAGATACGCAGTATTTT

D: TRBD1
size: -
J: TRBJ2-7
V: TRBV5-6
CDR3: CASSWGTGTYEQYF
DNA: TGTGCCAGCAGCTGGGGGACAGGTACCTACGAGCAGTACTTC

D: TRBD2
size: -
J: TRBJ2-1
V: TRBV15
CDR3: CATSREGLAGGNEQFF
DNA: TGTGCCACCAGCAGAGAGGGACTAGCGGGGGGCAATGAGCAGTTCTTC

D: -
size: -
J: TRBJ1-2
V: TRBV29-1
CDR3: CSVAQGLYGYTF
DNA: TGCAGCGTCGCTCAGGGCCTCTATGGCTACACCTTC

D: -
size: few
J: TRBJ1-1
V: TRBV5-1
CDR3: CASSLDKGHMNTEAFF
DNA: TGCGCCAGCAGCTTGGATAAGGGACACATGAACACTGAAGCTTTCTTT

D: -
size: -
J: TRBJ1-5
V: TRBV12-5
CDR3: CASGFADTGYQPQHF
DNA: TGTGCTAGTGGTTTTGCAGACACCGGTTATCAGCCCCAGCATTTT

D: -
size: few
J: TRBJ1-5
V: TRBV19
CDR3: CASSPRDNNQPQHF
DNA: TGTGCCAGTAGTCCCCGGGACAACAATCAGCCCCAGCATTTT

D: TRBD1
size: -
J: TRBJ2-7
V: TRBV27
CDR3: CASSFTRTGLDEQYF
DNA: TGTGCCAGCAGTTTTACCCGGACAGGTTTGGACGAGCAGTACTTC

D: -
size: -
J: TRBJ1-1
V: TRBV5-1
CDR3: CASSSTGRDTEAFF
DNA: TGCGCCAGCAGCTCGACAGGTAGGGACACTGAAGCTTTCTTT

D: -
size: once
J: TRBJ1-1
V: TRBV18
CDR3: CASSPDFRATEAFF
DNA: TGTGCCAGCTCACCAGATTTCAGGGCCACTGAAGCTTTCTTT

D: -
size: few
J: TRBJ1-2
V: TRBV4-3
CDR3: CASSQDPGANYGYTF
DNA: TGCGCCAGCAGCCAAGACCCGGGGGCTAACTATGGCTACACCTTC

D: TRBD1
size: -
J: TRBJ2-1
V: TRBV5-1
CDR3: CASSSRDRGYNEQFF
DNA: TGCGCCAGCAGCTCCCGGGACAGGGGCTACAATGAGCAGTTCTTC

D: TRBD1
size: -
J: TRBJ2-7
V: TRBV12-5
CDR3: CASGSGQGAYEQYF
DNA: TGTGCTAGTGGTTCGGGACAGGGGGCCTACGAGCAGTACTTC

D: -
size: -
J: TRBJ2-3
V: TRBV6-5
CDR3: CASSYSRYTDTQYF
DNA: TGTGCCAGCAGTTACTCCAGATACACAGATACGCAGTATTTT

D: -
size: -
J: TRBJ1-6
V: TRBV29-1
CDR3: CSAGASYNSPLHF
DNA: TGCAGCGCTGGGGCCTCCTATAATTCACCCCTCCACTTT

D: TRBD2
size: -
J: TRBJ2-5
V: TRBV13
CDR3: CASSAGGGAGPQYF
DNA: TGTGCCAGCAGCGCGGGGGGCGGGGCGGGGCCCCAGTACTTC

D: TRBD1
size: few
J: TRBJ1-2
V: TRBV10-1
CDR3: CASSESTPGGVYGYTF
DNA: TGCGCCAGCAGTGAGTCGACGCCAGGGGGCGTCTATGGCTACACCTTC

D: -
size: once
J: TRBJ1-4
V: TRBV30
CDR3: CAWSLQGLREKLFF
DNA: TGTGCCTGGAGTCTACAGGGCTTACGTGAAAAACTGTTTTTT

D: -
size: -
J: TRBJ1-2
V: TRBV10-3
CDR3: CAISPPGGVYGYTF
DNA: TGTGCCATCAGCCCCCCGGGTGGAGTCTATGGCTACACCTTC

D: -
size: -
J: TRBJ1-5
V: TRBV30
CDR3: CAWSVLRVGQPQHF
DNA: TGTGCCTGGAGTGTACTGAGGGTAGGGCAGCCCCAGCATTTT

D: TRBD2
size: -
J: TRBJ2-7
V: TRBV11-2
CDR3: CASSLDGGGAREQYF
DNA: TGTGCCAGCAGCTTAGATGGCGGGGGGGCGCGTGAGCAGTACTTC

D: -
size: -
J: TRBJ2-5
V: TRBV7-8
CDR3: CASSFGRGGETQYF
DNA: TGTGCCAGCAGCTTTGGGCGGGGAGGAGAGACCCAGTACTTC

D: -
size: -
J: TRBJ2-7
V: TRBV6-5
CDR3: CASSSFLSTDSYEQYF
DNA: TGTGCCAGCAGTTCATTCCTTTCGACAGACTCCTACGAGCAGTACTTC

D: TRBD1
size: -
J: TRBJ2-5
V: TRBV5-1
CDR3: CASSSGQGVRETQYF
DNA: TGCGCCAGCAGCTCGGGACAGGGGGTACGAGAGACCCAGTACTTC

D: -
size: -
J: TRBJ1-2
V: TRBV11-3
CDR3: CASSLGTVYGYTF
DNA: TGTGCCAGCAGCTTAGGAACGGTCTATGGCTACACCTTC

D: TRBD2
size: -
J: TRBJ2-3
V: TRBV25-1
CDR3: CASSEPGLRGTDTQYF
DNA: TGTGCCAGCAGTGAACCGGGACTACGGGGCACAGATACGCAGTATTTT

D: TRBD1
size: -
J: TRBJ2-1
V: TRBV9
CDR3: CASSPWTGVISYNEQFF
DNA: TGTGCCAGCAGCCCCTGGACAGGGGTCATCTCCTACAATGAGCAGTTCTTC

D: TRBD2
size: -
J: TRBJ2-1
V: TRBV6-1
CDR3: CASSGGLAVYNEQFF
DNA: TGTGCCAGCAGTGGGGGACTAGCGGTCTACAATGAGCAGTTCTTC

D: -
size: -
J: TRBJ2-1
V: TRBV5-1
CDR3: CASSLETGFSYNEQFF
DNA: TGCGCCAGCAGCTTGGAAACAGGGTTCTCCTACAATGAGCAGTTCTTC

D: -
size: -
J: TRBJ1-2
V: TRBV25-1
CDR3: CASSEYADRSHYGYTF
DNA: TGTGCCAGCAGTGAATACGCAGACAGGTCTCACTATGGCTACACCTTC

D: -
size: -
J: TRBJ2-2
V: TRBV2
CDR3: CAKQARNTGELFF
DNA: TGTGCCAAACAGGCTCGGAACACCGGGGAGCTGTTTTTT

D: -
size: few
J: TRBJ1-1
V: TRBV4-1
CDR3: CASSQDPRVLNTEAFF
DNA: TGCGCCAGCAGCCAAGATCCCAGGGTCCTTAACACTGAAGCTTTCTTT

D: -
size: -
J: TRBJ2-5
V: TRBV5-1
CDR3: CASSLTGVIQETQYF
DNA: TGCGCCAGCAGCTTGACGGGGGTAATCCAAGAGACCCAGTACTTC

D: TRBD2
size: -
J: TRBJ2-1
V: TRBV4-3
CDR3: CASSQEAGGYNEQFF
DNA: TGCGCCAGCAGCCAAGAAGCGGGGGGGTACAATGAGCAGTTCTTC

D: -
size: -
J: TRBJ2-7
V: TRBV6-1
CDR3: CASTQGGGNYEQYF
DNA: TGTGCCAGCACCCAGGGAGGGGGTAACTACGAGCAGTACTTC

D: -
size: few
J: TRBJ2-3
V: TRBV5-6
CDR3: CASSGGLPSADTQYF
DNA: TGTGCCAGCAGCGGCGGGCTTCCCTCGGCCGATACGCAGTATTTT

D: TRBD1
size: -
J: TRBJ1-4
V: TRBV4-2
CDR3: CASSHGQGANEKLFF
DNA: TGTGCCAGCAGCCATGGACAGGGAGCTAATGAAAAACTGTTTTTT

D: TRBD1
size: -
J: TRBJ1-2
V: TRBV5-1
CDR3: CASSQPGQFYGYTF
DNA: TGCGCCAGCAGCCAGCCGGGACAGTTCTATGGCTACACCTTC

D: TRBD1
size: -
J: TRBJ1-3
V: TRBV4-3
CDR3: CASSQDRGYTIYF
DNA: TGCGCTAGCAGCCAAGACAGGGGGTACACCATATATTTT